Only one count was recorded for the clone carrying this TCR beta chain. The sample is drawn from a study of cytomegalovirus exposure and HLA in healthy donors. Trimming shortened V by 3 bases and J by 7 bases, and 17 bases separated the two germline ends. Per germline, CDR1 SGHRS and CDR2 YFSETQ. The CDR3 consists of 15 residues. The table came from immunoSEQ multiplex PCR; TCRdb's copy has only in-frame clones and leaves some out. Here the sample spans 100,000 to 120,000 clones, 70% to 90% being singletons. The J gene is TRBJ2-1, the V gene TRBV5-1, with D perhaps matching TRBD1 (5 bases). The sample comprised PBMCs. This sequence was found in a woman younger than 35 in good health and CMV-seropositive. The CDR3 reads CASSYRVRVRNEQFF. CDR3 in DNA: TGCGCCAGCAGCTACCGGGTCAGGGTAAGGAATGAGCAGTTCTTC.